The following is a T cell receptor beta chain sequence with its context. What it binds is unknown. This entry comes from a study of post-analysis software for immune sequencing data. At the level of the study: The study covered relapsing-remitting, secondary progressive and progressive-relapsing courses of multiple sclerosis.

Study-wide findings and caveats: Compared against controls, patients with multiple sclerosis displayed significantly lower normalized Chao1 diversity. Strong co-clustering by F measure was evident for samples that had been prepared in the same batch.

Tagging with unique molecular identifiers was a feature of the TCR beta cDNA libraries. A single record per CDR3 protein comes from TCRdb applying MiXCR to the PCR reads. Among under 650,000 distinct CDR3 sequences listed, around 44% were seen once. This clonotype was obtained from a girl under 18 with multiple sclerosis. Sequencing was done on a sample of blood.

CDR3 amino acids: CASSVDSLSGANVLTF. The CDR3 DNA reads TGTGCCAGCAGTGTGGACAGTCTCTCTGGGGCCAACGTCCTGACTTTC. J is TRBJ2-6 and V is TRBV12-3 or TRBV12-4, with TRBD1 as a possible D gene (6 bases). The length of the CDR3 is 16 residues. Trimming took off 5 bases at V and 0 bases at J, with 11 bases between the two ends.